The 26 T cell receptor beta chains below come from one sample, sequenced in a study of T cell responses to AZD1222 COVID-19 vaccine. The data were produced by immunoSEQ multiplex PCR, yet TCRdb's version contains in-frame clones alone and is incomplete. Of about 88,000 clones listed, roughly nine tenths are singletons. Sample: peripheral blood, taken 28 days after the second AZD1222 dose. These receptors were obtained from an adult who received the AZD1222 COVID-19 vaccine.

This clone was detected once. The chain links TRBV5-1 to TRBJ2-2, with 8 bases fitting TRBD1. The ends lost 2 bases at V and 6 bases at J; junction bases unmatched: 9. CDR3 length: 16 amino acids. Germline loops: CDR1 SGHRS, CDR2 YFSETQ. The DNA of the CDR3 is TGCGCCAGCAGCTTCCAGGGAAGGACAGGGTCCGGGGAGCTGTTTTTT. Translating it yields CASSFQGRTGSGELFF.

This chain links TRBV5-1 with TRBJ1-2; 9 bases are a match to TRBD1. The germline CDR1 and CDR2 sequences are SGHRS and YFSETQ. The trim removed 4 bases at V and 6 bases at J, leaving 7 bases unmatched. The CDR3 runs to 14 residues. This CDR3 is CASSTEGQGNGYTF. CDR3 DNA sequence: TGCGCCAGCAGCACCGAGGGACAGGGCAATGGCTACACCTTC.

The chain carries TRBV7-6 and TRBJ2-3; D remains unclear. Trimming shortened V by 0 bases and J by 2 bases, and 9 bases separated the two germline ends. Germline assignment: CDR1 SGHVS and CDR2 FNYEAQ. The CDR3 runs to 15 residues. The CDR3 nucleotides are TGTGCCAGCAGCTTAGCGTTCGGAAACACAGATACGCAGTATTTT. It codes for CASSLAFGNTDTQYF.

J is TRBJ1-2 and V is TRBV18, with TRBD1 identical over 7 bases. CDR1 is KGHSH and CDR2 is LQKENI in the germline V gene. This CDR3 has 14 residues. Losses at the gene ends were 6 bases for V and 0 bases for J; bases not matched to a gene: 4. CDR3 bases: TGTGCCAGCTCTGGACAGGCAGCTAACTATGGCTACACCTTC. As protein: CASSGQAANYGYTF.

V is TRBV19 and J is TRBJ2-1; 8 bases agree with TRBD2. This CDR3 has 16 amino acids. The germline V gene encodes CDR1 LNHDA and CDR2 SQIVND (reference sequence). V gave up 4 bases and J gave up 5 bases; unmatched junction bases: 10. The DNA of the CDR3 is TGTGCCAGTAGTAAAGCGGCGGGGGGCACACACAATGAGCAGTTCTTC. Its protein product is CASSKAAGGTHNEQFF.

The CDR3 here is CASSLAPQGAGTEAFF. The CDR3, as DNA: TGTGCCAGCAGCTTAGCTCCACAGGGGGCGGGTACTGAAGCTTTCTTT. The rearrangement uses TRBV7-2 and TRBJ1-1, with 9 positions matching TRBD1. Germline-derived CDR1 and CDR2 are SGHTA and FQGNSA. This CDR3 has 16 residues. The V and J ends lost 0 bases and 5 bases, in that order; junction bases with no gene match: 7.

V is TRBV28 and J is TRBJ2-5; weak D call: TRBD1 (5 bases). The ends were cut back, 2 bases at V and 9 bases at J, with 10 bases in the middle. This CDR3 comprises 12 residues. The germline gives CDR1 MDHEN, CDR2 SYDVKM. CDR3 amino acids: CASSLTPRAQYF. The CDR3 DNA is TGTGCCAGCAGTTTAACCCCCAGGGCCCAGTACTTC.

The chain couples TRBV5-1 to TRBJ1-3; perhaps TRBD1 as D (6 bases). V dropped 5 bases and J dropped 0 bases, with 12 bases sitting between them. Germline CDR1 and CDR2: SGHRS and YFSETQ. This CDR3 has 15 amino acids. CDR3 residues: CASSDGGNSGNTIYF. DNA of the CDR3: TGCGCCAGCAGTGATGGGGGCAACTCTGGAAACACCATATATTTT.

The chain couples TRBV11-2 to TRBJ1-1; D remains ambiguous. The germline gives CDR1 SGHAT, CDR2 FQNNGV. The ends were cut back, 5 bases at V and 0 bases at J, with 10 bases in the middle. The CDR3 contains 14 residues. DNA of the CDR3: TGTGCCAGCAGCCCCACCATCATGAACACTGAAGCTTTCTTT. Protein sequence: CASSPTIMNTEAFF.

The CDR3 is CAWSVPRGSYGYTF. The CDR3 DNA follows: TGTGCCTGGAGTGTACCTCGGGGTAGCTATGGCTACACCTTC. The J gene is TRBJ1-2, the V gene TRBV30; no reliable D call. Germline V gene data show CDR1 as GTSNPN and CDR2 as SVGIG (reference sequence). The CDR3 covers 14 residues. V gave up 0 bases and J gave up 4 bases, with 12 bases separating them.

V gene TRBV2 combines with J gene TRBJ1-2; D uncertain. In germline, CDR1 is SNHLY, CDR2 FYNNEI. The CDR3 has 13 residues. Trimming took 7 bases from V and 6 from J, leaving 15 bases between them. The CDR3 nucleotides are TGTGCCAGCACCCAGAATGGATTAAATGGCTACACCTTC. As protein: CASTQNGLNGYTF.

The chain couples TRBV5-4 to TRBJ1-3, with D unclear. This CDR3 is built from 13 residues. The V end was cut by 0 bases, the J end by 2 bases, with 3 bases between. Germline lookup yields CDR1 SGHNT and CDR2 YYREEE (reference sequence). The CDR3 reads CASSLETGNTIYF. The CDR3 DNA reads TGTGCCAGCAGCTTGGAAACTGGAAACACCATATATTTT.

The chain employs TRBV29-1 and TRBJ2-5; 11 bases match TRBD1. Germline lookup yields CDR1 SQVTM and CDR2 ANQGSEA. V shed 2 bases and J 5 bases; nucleotides not matched to a gene: 4. The CDR3 is 14 residues long. The CDR3 sequence: CSVESDRGPETQYF. DNA of the CDR3: TGCAGCGTTGAATCGGACAGGGGGCCGGAGACCCAGTACTTC.

The chain uses TRBV6-5 and TRBJ2-5; D is undetermined. The germline V gene encodes CDR1 MNHEY and CDR2 SVGAGI. Trimming cost V 6 bases and J 5 bases, with 10 bases left between them. The CDR3 consists of 12 residues. In DNA form, the CDR3 reads TGTGCCAGCAGGGTAATTAAGGAGACCCAGTACTTC. Amino acid sequence: CASRVIKETQYF.

The chain joins TRBV7-8 to TRBJ1-5; TRBD1 agrees at 8 bases. This CDR3 region has 15 residues. Germline CDR1 SGHVS, CDR2 FQNEAQ. V shed 6 bases, J shed 11 bases, and the junction held 15 bases outside the gene matches. The CDR3 bases are TGTGCCAGCAGTAAGACACAGGGGGTTATTGGGGCCCAGCATTTT. It codes for CASSKTQGVIGAQHF.

This CDR3 is CASSLTSGSGELFF. In DNA, the CDR3 is TGTGCCAGCAGCTTAACATCGGGTTCCGGGGAGCTGTTTTTT. The V call is TRBV7-3, the J call TRBJ2-2; no clear D gene. V was cut by 0 bases and J by 6 bases, with 8 bases left in between. Germline V gene data show CDR1 as SGHTA and CDR2 as FQGTGA. This CDR3 comprises 14 residues.

The gene calls are TRBV18 and TRBJ1-1, with 7 bases identical to TRBD1. Trimming removed 1 base from V and 0 bases from J; junction bases left unmatched: 5. Germline values: CDR1 KGHSH, CDR2 LQKENI. CDR3 length: 16 residues. CDR3 residues: CASSPRADRVNTEAFF. For the CDR3, the DNA is TGTGCCAGCTCACCACGGGCCGACAGGGTGAACACTGAAGCTTTCTTT.

The J gene is TRBJ1-2, the V gene TRBV12-3 or TRBV12-4, with no clear D. The CDR3 is made up of 12 amino acids. Trimming pared 8 bases from V and 2 bases from J, leaving 9 bases between. CDR3 sequence reads: CASAGTNYGYTF. CDR3 DNA sequence: TGTGCCAGCGCGGGTACCAACTATGGCTACACCTTC.

The V gene is TRBV6-5, the J gene TRBJ1-4; D is unresolved. CDR3 length: 15 residues. Germline lookup yields CDR1 MNHEY and CDR2 SVGAGI. In nucleotides, the CDR3 is TGTGCAACCAAGGGCGGTCTTGCAACTAATGAAAAACTGTTTTTT. Translated: CATKGGLATNEKLFF.

The J gene is TRBJ1-2, the V gene TRBV6-5; D gene ambiguous. This CDR3 comprises 14 residues. From germline, CDR1 is MNHEY and CDR2 SVGAGI. V lost 6 bases and J lost 2, with 13 bases in between. This chain's CDR3 is CASSFSRENYGYTF. The CDR3 bases are TGTGCCAGCAGCTTCAGTAGGGAAAACTATGGCTACACCTTC.

J is TRBJ2-3 and V is TRBV5-8; TRBD2 agrees at 13 bases. V was pared by 6 bases and J by 5 bases, with 15 bases of the junction left unmatched. The CDR3 runs to 18 residues. Germline V gene sequence: CDR1 SGHTS, CDR2 YDEGEE. CDR3 nucleotide sequence: TGTGCCAGCACCTTCACCACTACTAGCGGGGGGGCAGGAGATACGCAGTATTTT. Its translation: CASTFTTTSGGAGDTQYF.

This clone was counted only a few times. CDR3 nucleotide sequence: TGTGCCAGCAGTTACCAGGGCCGTGGCTACACCTTC. This gives the protein CASSYQGRGYTF. This chain joins TRBV6-5 and TRBJ1-2; TRBD1 is a possible D gene (5 bases). The germline V gene has CDR1 MNHEY and CDR2 SVGAGI. There are 12 residues in the CDR3. V lost 2 bases to trimming and J lost 7 bases, with 8 bases between them.

The chain is built from TRBV24-1 and TRBJ1-1, with D possibly matching TRBD1 (5 bases). Between the trimmed V and J ends, which lost 2 bases and 10 bases, there was a span of 16 bases. In germline, CDR1 is KGHDR, CDR2 SFDVKD. This CDR3 comprises 14 residues. In DNA, the CDR3 is TGTGCCACCAGTGATTCCGGGACTCCAAGGGGAGCTTTCTTT. As protein: CATSDSGTPRGAFF.

V and J are TRBV7-9 and TRBJ1-4, with D hard to call. V shed 1 base and J shed 4 bases, with 7 bases lying between them. Per the germline V gene, CDR1 is SEHNR and CDR2 is FQNEAQ (reference sequence). This CDR3 is built from 14 residues. The CDR3 sequence: CASSLGRNNEKLFF. DNA of the CDR3: TGTGCCAGCAGCTTAGGGCGGAATAATGAAAAACTGTTTTTT.

This clone was seen just once. This sequence joins TRBV3-1 (or the pseudogene TRBV3-2) and TRBJ1-2; D is perhaps TRBD1 (6 bases). The CDR3 has 14 amino acids. Germline CDR1 reads LGHDT; CDR2 reads YNNKEL (reference sequence). The V end was cut by 4 bases, the J end by 5 bases, with 14 bases between. The CDR3 sequence: CASSRVEQGYGYTF. CDR3 in DNA: TGTGCCAGCAGCCGAGTAGAGCAGGGGTATGGCTACACCTTC.

The rearrangement links TRBV2 to TRBJ1-4; 7 positions agree with TRBD1. This CDR3 contains 15 residues. Trimming removed 3 bases from V and 4 bases from J; junction bases left unmatched: 5. Germline CDR1 SNHLY, CDR2 FYNNEI. CDR3 loop: CASSDLGQSNEKLFF. CDR3 DNA: TGTGCCAGCAGTGATTTGGGACAGAGTAATGAAAAACTGTTTTTT.